Given below is one TCR beta chain in context. The antigen is not known. Trimming stripped 4 bases from V and 9 bases from J, with 12 bases between. This CDR3 contains 11 residues. Germline CDR1 SQVTM, CDR2 ANQGSEA. Assay: immunoSEQ multiplex PCR; the TCRdb copy retains only in-frame clones and omits some. The sample records about 6,700 clones, 37% being singletons. The data originate from a study of T cell clonotyping in hematopoietic cell transplantation. Recipient blood drawn about 28 days pretransplant and days 30, 100, 180 after. Points from the study as a whole: At the given depth, recipient repertoires were over 97% de novo clonotypes. Recipient TCR diversity dropped after transplant; expanded clonotypes rose from day 30 to 180.

The chain joins TRBV29-1 to TRBJ2-5; D is unclear. This receptor was identified in a female patient aged 60 to 70 who had an allogeneic stem cell transplant, so the T cells may come from the graft donor. Some clones in this sample may be carry-over from other donors' samples. Specimen: peripheral blood mononuclear cells, collected 30 days after allogeneic stem cell transplant. The CDR3 DNA is TGCAGCGTTGGATCTCAGCAGGCCCAGTACTTC. This codes for CSVGSQQAQYF.